This T cell receptor (beta chain) was identified during a study of T cells in Graves' hyperthyroidism and ophthalmopathy. From RNA transcripts, TCR beta CDR3 regions were amplified. HTBI primers were the set used in a first-round RT-PCR of the TCR CDR3. TCRdb independently ran MiXCR on the multiplex PCR reads; one entry per CDR3 protein. The sample consists of 460,000 or so distinct CDR3 sequences, around an eighth of them appearing once. V shed 8 bases and J 4 bases; nucleotides not matched to a gene: 15. This CDR3 comprises 16 residues. Germline CDR1 reads LNHDA; CDR2 reads SQIVND (reference sequence). As for this clonotype: What it binds is not known. This may arise from a read error, as a much more abundant clone is one base away.

Diagnostic decisions used clinical symptoms, serum thyroxine and TRAb, thyroid ultrasound and orbital computed tomography. The study, taken as a whole, reports: Among thyroid clonotypes expanded above 0.001, most also appeared in blood.

The specimen was blood. The receptor's source is a woman aged 18-29 years with Graves' hyperthyroidism. J is TRBJ2-3 and V is TRBV19; TRBD2 matches 7 bases. The CDR3 protein is CASLYRRGVGADTQYF. The CDR3 coding sequence is TGTGCCAGTCTTTACCGACGGGGGGTCGGCGCAGATACGCAGTATTTT.